This T cell receptor (beta chain) was documented in a study of blood T cell repertoires in COVID-19. Study at large: COVID-19 samples collected from the United States, Italy and Spain covered acute and convalescent phases.

The CDR3 contains 16 residues. CDR1 is MNHNS and CDR2 is SASEGT in the germline V gene. V lost 3 bases to trimming and J lost 6 bases; unmatched junction nucleotides: 8. Original methodology: Amplification of reference gene primers provided the estimated nucleated cell counts. The table came from immunoSEQ multiplex PCR; TCRdb's copy has only in-frame clones and leaves some out. V and J calls and clone size are copied from that table; D and trimming were computed from the DNA. The sample records some 150,000 clones, around nine tenths being singletons. The specimen was peripheral blood. The rearrangement links TRBV6-1 to TRBJ1-6, with 7 nucleotides matching TRBD1. The TCR was taken from a man aged 50-59 years with active or convalescent COVID-19. CDR3 in DNA: TGTGCCAGCAGTGAGAAACCGGGACAGCTTAATTCACCCCTCCACTTT. Translated: CASSEKPGQLNSPLHF.